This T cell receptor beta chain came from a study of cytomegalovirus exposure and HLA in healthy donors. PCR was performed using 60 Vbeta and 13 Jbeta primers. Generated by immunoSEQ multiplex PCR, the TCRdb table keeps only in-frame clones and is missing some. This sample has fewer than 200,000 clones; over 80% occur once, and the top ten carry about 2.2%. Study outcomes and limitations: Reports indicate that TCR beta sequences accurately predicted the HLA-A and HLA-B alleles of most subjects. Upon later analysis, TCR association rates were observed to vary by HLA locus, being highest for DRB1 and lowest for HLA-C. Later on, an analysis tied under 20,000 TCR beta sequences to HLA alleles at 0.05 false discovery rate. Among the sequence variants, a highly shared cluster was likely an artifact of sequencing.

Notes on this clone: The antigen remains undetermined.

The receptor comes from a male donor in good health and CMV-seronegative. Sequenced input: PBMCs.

The CDR3 loop reads CASSLAREETQYF. The CDR3 nucleotides read TGTGCCAGCAGCTTAGCCAGGGAAGAGACCCAGTACTTC. The V gene is TRBV11-2, the J gene TRBJ2-5, with a tentative D call TRBD1 (5 bases). In germline, CDR1 is SGHAT, CDR2 FQNNGV. V shed 1 base and J shed 3 bases, with 6 bases lying between them. The CDR3 consists of 13 residues.